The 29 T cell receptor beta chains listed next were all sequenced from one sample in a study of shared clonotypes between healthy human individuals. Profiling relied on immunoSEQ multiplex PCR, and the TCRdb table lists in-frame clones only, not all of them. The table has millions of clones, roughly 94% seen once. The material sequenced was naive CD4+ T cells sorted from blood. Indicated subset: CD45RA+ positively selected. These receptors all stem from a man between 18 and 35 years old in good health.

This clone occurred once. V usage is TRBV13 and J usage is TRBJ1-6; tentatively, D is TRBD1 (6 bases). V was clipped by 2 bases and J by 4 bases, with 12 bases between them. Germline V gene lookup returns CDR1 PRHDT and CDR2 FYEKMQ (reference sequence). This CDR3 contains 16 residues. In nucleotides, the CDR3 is TGTGCCAGCAGCTTATCGACAGGAGGTTATAATTCACCCCTCCACTTT. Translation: CASSLSTGGYNSPLHF.

This CDR3 reads CASSQVPRTANTGELFF. Here the CDR3 DNA reads TGCGCCAGCAGCCAAGTCCCCCGGACGGCGAACACCGGGGAGCTGTTTTTT. The chain employs TRBV4-1 and TRBJ2-2; no clear D. Deletions cut 1 base from V and 0 bases from J, with 12 bases between. The germline V gene has CDR1 MGHRA and CDR2 YSYEKL. The CDR3 sequence is 17 residues long.

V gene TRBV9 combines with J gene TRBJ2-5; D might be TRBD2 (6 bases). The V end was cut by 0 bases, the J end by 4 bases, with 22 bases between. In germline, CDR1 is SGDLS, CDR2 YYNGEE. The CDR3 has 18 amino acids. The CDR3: CASSVGPLSSGSGETQYF. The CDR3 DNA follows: TGTGCCAGCAGCGTAGGCCCCCTTTCCTCCGGGAGCGGAGAGACCCAGTACTTC.

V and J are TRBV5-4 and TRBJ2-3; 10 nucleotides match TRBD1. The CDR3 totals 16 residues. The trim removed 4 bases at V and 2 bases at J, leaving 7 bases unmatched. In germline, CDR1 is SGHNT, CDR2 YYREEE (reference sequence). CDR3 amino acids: CASSPWTGGITDTQYF. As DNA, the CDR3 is TGTGCCAGCAGCCCCTGGACAGGGGGAATCACAGATACGCAGTATTTT.

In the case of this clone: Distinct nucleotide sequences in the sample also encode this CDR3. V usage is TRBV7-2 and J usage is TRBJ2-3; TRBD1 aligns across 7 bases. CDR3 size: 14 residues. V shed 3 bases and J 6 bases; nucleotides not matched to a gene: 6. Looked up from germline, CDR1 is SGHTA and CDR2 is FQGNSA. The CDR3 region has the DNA TGTGCCAGCAGCTTGGGGACAGACGGCGATACGCAGTATTTT. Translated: CASSLGTDGDTQYF.

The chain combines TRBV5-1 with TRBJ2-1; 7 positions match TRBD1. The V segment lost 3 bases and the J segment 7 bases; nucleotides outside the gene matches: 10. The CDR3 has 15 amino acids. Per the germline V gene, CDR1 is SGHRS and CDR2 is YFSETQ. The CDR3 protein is CASSWMGDSINEQFF. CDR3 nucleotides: TGCGCCAGCAGCTGGATGGGGGACAGTATTAATGAGCAGTTCTTC.

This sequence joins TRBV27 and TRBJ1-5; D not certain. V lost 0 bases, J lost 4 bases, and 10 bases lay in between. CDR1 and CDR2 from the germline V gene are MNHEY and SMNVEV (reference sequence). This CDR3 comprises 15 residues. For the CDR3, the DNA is TGTGCCAGCAGTTTATCTATGGCACCTAATCAGCCCCAGCATTTT. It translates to CASSLSMAPNQPQHF.

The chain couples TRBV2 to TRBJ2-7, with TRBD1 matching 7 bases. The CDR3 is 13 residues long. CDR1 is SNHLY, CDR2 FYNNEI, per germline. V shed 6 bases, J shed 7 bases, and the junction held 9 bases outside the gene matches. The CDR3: CASRPTGVGEQYF. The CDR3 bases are TGTGCCAGCAGGCCCACAGGGGTTGGTGAGCAGTACTTC.

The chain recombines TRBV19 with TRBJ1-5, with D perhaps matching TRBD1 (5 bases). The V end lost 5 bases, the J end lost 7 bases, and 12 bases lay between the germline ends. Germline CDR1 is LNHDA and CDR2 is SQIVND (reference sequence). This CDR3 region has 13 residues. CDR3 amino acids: CASSETERQPQHF. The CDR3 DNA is TGTGCCAGTAGTGAGACAGAAAGACAGCCCCAGCATTTT. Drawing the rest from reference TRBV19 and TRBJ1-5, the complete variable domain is DGGITQSPKYLFRKEGQNVTLSCEQNLNHDAMYWYRQDPGQGLRLIYYSQIVNDFQKGDIAEGYSVSREKKESFPLTVTSAQKNPTAFYLCASSETERQPQHFGDGTRLSIL.

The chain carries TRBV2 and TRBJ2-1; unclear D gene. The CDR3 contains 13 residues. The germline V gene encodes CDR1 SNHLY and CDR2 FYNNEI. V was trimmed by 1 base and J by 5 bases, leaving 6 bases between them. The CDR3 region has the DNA TGTGCCAGCAGTGAAGGGGTGAACAATGAGCAGTTCTTC. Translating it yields CASSEGVNNEQFF.

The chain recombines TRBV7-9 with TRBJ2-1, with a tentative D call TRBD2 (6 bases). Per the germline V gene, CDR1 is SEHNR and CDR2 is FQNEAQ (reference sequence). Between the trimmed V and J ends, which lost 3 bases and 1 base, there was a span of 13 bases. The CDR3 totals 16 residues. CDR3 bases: TGTGCCAGCAGCTTGGGACTCTCCCAGTCCTACAATGAGCAGTTCTTC. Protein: CASSLGLSQSYNEQFF.

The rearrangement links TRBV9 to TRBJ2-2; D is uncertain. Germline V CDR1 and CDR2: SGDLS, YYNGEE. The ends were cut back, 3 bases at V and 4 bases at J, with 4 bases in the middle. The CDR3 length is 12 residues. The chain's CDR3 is CASSGLTGELFF. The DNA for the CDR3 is TGTGCCAGCAGCGGGCTCACCGGGGAGCTGTTTTTT. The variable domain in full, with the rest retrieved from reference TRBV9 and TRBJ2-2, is DSGVTQTPKHLITATGQRVTLRCSPRSGDLSVYWYQQSLDQGLQFLIQYYNGEERAKGNILERFSAQQFPDLHSELNLSSLELGDSALYFCASSGLTGELFFGEGSRLTVL.

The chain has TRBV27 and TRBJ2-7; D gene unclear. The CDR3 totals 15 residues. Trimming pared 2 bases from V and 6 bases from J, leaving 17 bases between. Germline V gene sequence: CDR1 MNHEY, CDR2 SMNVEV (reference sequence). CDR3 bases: TGTGCCAGCAGTTTAGGGCTCGAAATCCCCTCCGAGCAGTACTTC. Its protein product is CASSLGLEIPSEQYF.

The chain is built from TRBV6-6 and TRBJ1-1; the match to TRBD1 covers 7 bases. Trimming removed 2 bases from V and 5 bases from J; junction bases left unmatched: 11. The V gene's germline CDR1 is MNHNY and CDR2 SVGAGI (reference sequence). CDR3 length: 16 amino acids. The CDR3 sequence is CASSYEGARSWTEAFF. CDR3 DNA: TGTGCCAGCAGTTACGAGGGGGCGAGGAGTTGGACTGAAGCTTTCTTT.

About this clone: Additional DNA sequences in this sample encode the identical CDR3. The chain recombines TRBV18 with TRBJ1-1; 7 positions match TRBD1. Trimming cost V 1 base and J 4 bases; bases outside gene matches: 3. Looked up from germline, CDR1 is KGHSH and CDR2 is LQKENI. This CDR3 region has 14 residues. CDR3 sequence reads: CASSPQGAGTEAFF. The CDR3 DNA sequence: TGTGCCAGCTCACCACAGGGGGCGGGCACTGAAGCTTTCTTT. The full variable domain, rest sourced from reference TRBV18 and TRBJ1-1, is NAGVMQNPRHLVRRRGQEARLRCSPMKGHSHVYWYRQLPEEGLKFMVYLQKENIIDESGMPKERFSAEFPKEGPSILRIQQVVRGDSAAYFCASSPQGAGTEAFFGQGTRLTVV.

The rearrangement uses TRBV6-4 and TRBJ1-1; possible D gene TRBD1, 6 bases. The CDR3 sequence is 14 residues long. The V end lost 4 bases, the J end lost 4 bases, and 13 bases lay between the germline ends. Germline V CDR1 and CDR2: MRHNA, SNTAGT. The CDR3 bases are TGTGCCAGCAGTGTAGGGGGAGTTGGCACTGAAGCTTTCTTT. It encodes CASSVGGVGTEAFF.

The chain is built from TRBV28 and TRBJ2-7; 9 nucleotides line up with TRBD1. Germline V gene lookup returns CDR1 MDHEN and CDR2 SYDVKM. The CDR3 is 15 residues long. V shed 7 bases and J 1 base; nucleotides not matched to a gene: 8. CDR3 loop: CASTEGTGSSYEQYF. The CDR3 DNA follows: TGTGCCAGCACCGAAGGGACAGGGAGTTCCTACGAGCAGTACTTC.

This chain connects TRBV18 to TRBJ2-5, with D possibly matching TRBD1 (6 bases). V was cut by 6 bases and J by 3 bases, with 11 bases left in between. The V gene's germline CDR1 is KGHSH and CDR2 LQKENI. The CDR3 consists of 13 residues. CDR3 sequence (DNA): TGTGCCAGCTCGAACGGACAGAAAGAGACCCAGTACTTC. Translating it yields CASSNGQKETQYF.

This chain's CDR3 is CASSYFNQFYGYTF. Written as DNA, the CDR3 is TGTGCCAGTAGTTATTTCAATCAATTCTATGGCTACACCTTC. The chain couples TRBV19 to TRBJ1-2; D not resolved. The germline CDR1 and CDR2 sequences are LNHDA and SQIVND (reference sequence). Trimming stripped 5 bases from V and 4 bases from J, with 14 bases between. CDR3 size: 14 residues.

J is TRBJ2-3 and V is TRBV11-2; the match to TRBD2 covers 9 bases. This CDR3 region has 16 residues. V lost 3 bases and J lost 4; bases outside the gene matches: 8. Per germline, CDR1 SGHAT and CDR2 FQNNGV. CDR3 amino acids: CASSFIAGDGPDTQYF. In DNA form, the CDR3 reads TGTGCCAGCAGCTTTATAGCGGGAGACGGCCCAGATACGCAGTATTTT. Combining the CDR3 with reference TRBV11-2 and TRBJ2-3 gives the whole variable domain EAGVAQSPRYKIIEKRQSVAFWCNPISGHATLYWYQQILGQGPKLLIQFQNNGVVDDSQLPKDRFSAERLKGVDSTLKIQPAKLEDSAVYLCASSFIAGDGPDTQYFGPGTRLTVL.

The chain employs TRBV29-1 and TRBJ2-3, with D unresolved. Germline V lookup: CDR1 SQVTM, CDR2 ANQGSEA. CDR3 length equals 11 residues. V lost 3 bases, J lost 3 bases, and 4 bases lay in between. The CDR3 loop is CSVDPTDTQYF. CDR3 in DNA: TGCAGCGTTGATCCGACAGATACGCAGTATTTT.

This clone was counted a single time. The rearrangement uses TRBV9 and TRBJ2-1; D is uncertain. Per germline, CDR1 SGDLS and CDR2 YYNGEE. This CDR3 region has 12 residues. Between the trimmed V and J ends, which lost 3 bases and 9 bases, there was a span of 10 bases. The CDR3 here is CASSARMTEQFF. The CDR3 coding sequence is TGTGCCAGCAGCGCCCGAATGACTGAGCAGTTCTTC. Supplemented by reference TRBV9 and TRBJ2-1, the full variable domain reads DSGVTQTPKHLITATGQRVTLRCSPRSGDLSVYWYQQSLDQGLQFLIQYYNGEERAKGNILERFSAQQFPDLHSELNLSSLELGDSALYFCASSARMTEQFFGPGTRLTVL.

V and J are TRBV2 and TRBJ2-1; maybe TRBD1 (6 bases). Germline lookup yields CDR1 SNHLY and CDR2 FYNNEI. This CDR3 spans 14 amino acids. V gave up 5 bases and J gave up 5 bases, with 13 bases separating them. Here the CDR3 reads CASSTAAGDNEQFF. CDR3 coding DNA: TGTGCCAGCAGTACAGCGGCAGGGGACAATGAGCAGTTCTTC.

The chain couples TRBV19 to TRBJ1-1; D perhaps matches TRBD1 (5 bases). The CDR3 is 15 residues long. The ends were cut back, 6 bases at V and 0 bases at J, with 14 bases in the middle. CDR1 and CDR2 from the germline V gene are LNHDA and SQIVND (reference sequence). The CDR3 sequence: CASRVPGRMNTEAFF. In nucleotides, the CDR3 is TGTGCCAGTAGGGTCCCGGGACGGATGAACACTGAAGCTTTCTTT.

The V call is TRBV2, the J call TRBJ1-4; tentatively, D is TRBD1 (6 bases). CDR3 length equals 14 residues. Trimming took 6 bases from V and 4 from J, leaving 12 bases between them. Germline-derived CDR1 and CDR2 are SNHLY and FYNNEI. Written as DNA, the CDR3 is TGTGCCAGCAGCTTGACAGGATTTAATGAAAAACTGTTTTTT. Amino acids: CASSLTGFNEKLFF.

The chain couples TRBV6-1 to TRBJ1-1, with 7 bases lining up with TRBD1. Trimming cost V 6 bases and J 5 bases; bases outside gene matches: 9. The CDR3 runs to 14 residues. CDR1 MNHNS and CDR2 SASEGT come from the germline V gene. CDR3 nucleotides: TGTGCCAGCAGCACCGACAGGGTCGCGACTGAAGCTTTCTTT. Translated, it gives CASSTDRVATEAFF.

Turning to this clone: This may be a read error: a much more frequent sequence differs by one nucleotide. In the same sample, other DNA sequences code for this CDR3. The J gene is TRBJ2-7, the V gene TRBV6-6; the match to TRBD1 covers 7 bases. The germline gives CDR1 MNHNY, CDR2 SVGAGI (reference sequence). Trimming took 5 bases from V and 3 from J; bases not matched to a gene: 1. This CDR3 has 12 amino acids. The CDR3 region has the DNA TGTGCCAGCAGTAGGGACAGCTACGAGCAGTACTTC. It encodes CASSRDSYEQYF.

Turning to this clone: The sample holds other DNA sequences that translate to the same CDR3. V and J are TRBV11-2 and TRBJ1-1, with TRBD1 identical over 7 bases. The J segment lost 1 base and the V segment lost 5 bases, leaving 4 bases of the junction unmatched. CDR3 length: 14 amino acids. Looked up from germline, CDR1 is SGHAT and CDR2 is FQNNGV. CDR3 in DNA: TGTGCCAGCAGCGCTCAGGGGGGGAACACTGAAGCTTTCTTT. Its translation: CASSAQGGNTEAFF. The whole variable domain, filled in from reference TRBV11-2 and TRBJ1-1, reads EAGVAQSPRYKIIEKRQSVAFWCNPISGHATLYWYQQILGQGPKLLIQFQNNGVVDDSQLPKDRFSAERLKGVDSTLKIQPAKLEDSAVYLCASSAQGGNTEAFFGQGTRLTVV.

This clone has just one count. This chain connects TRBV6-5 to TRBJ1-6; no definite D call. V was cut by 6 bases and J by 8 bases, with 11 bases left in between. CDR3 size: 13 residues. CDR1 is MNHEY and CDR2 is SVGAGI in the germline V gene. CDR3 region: CASSRSLHSPLHF. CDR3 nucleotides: TGTGCCAGCAGCCGCTCTCTCCATTCACCCCTCCACTTT.